Shown below are 23 T cell receptor beta chains from a single sample sequenced in a study of blood T cell repertoires in COVID-19. Produced via immunoSEQ multiplex PCR; TCRdb's table is partial and in-frame only. The data contain about 320,000 clones, over 90% of them singletons. Sequencing was carried out using PBMCs or T cells enriched from blood (not recorded which). These receptors were collected from a woman aged 30 to 39 who had been exposed to COVID-19.

The rearrangement links TRBV30 to TRBJ1-5; D not certain. CDR1 and CDR2 (germline): GTSNPN, SVGIG (reference sequence). V lost 0 bases and J 7 bases, leaving 10 bases between the germline ends. CDR3 size: 13 residues. CDR3 in DNA: TGTGCCTGGAGTGTACGAGCCGGGCAGCCCCAGCATTTT. Translating gives CAWSVRAGQPQHF.

J is TRBJ2-5 and V is TRBV7-8; 11 nucleotides match TRBD2. Germline CDR1 and CDR2: SGHVS and FQNEAQ. The length of the CDR3 is 17 residues. After removal of 1 base from V and 2 bases from J, the junction contained 6 bases not matched to a gene. The CDR3 region has the DNA TGTGCCAGCAGCTTAGGTCTAGCGGGGGGCCCTCAAGAGACCCAGTACTTC. It specifies CASSLGLAGGPQETQYF.

J is TRBJ2-1 and V is TRBV9; 11 positions match TRBD2. From germline, CDR1 is SGDLS and CDR2 YYNGEE. The CDR3 totals 16 residues. J was trimmed by 4 bases and V by 0 bases; bases with no gene match: 3. The CDR3 region has the DNA TGTGCCAGCAGCGTAGAGACTAGCGGGGCATACAATGAGCAGTTCTTC. Translation gives CASSVETSGAYNEQFF.

A single count supports this clone. V and J are TRBV2 and TRBJ2-3, with D possibly TRBD2 on 7 matching bases. CDR3 length equals 18 residues. V was pared by 3 bases and J by 0 bases, with 19 bases between. Per germline, CDR1 SNHLY and CDR2 FYNNEI. Here the CDR3 DNA reads TGTGCCAGCAGTGATCTCTTGGTGGCGGGGGCTAGCACAGATACGCAGTATTTT. Residues: CASSDLLVAGASTDTQYF.

This chain joins TRBV2 and TRBJ2-1; D perhaps matches TRBD2 (6 bases). The CDR3 length is 11 residues. Looked up from germline, CDR1 is SNHLY and CDR2 is FYNNEI. Trimming cost V 10 bases and J 9 bases, with 13 bases left between them. This chain's CDR3 is CATATSSEQFF. In DNA, the CDR3 is TGTGCCACCGCGACTAGTAGTGAGCAGTTCTTC.

V and J are TRBV27 and TRBJ1-4; tentative D call: TRBD1 (6 bases). This CDR3 contains 15 residues. V lost 4 bases to trimming and J lost 7 bases, with 16 bases between them. CDR1 and CDR2 (germline): MNHEY, SMNVEV (reference sequence). Here the CDR3 reads CASSSGGRDREKLFF. The CDR3 DNA reads TGTGCCAGCAGTTCTGGGGGCAGGGATCGTGAAAAACTGTTTTTT.

The genes are TRBV6-5 and TRBJ1-6; D ambiguous. Germline values: CDR1 MNHEY, CDR2 SVGAGI. Trimming took 8 bases from V and 9 from J, leaving 8 bases between them. The CDR3 totals 11 residues. The chain's CDR3 is CASGQFSPLHF. In nucleotides, the CDR3 is TGTGCCAGCGGCCAGTTTTCACCCCTCCACTTT.

The chain employs TRBV6-6 and TRBJ1-5, with a possible D match to TRBD1 (6 bases). The germline V gene has CDR1 MNHNY and CDR2 SVGAGI (reference sequence). This CDR3 is built from 12 residues. The germline V and J ends were trimmed by 6 bases and 7 bases, with 10 bases remaining between them. CDR3 bases: TGTGCCAGCAGGGACAGTTGGCAGCCCCAGCATTTT. Translated: CASRDSWQPQHF.

The V gene is TRBV2, the J gene TRBJ2-3; D unclear. Trimming left V 7 bases short and J 1 base short, with 12 bases between. The CDR3 is made up of 14 amino acids. Germline V gene lookup returns CDR1 SNHLY and CDR2 FYNNEI. The CDR3 here is CASTIDTRTDTQYF. The CDR3 DNA is TGTGCCAGCACGATAGACACCCGCACAGATACGCAGTATTTT.

This chain uses TRBV19 with TRBJ1-2; D gene ambiguous. The CDR3 is 15 residues long. Per germline, CDR1 LNHDA and CDR2 SQIVND (reference sequence). Trimming left V 3 bases short and J 1 base short, with 12 bases between. DNA for the CDR3: TGTGCCAGTAGTATTGCGGGCAGCGTTAACTATGGCTACACCTTC. Translated, it gives CASSIAGSVNYGYTF.

In the case of this clone: The same CDR3 can be traced to other DNA sequences in this sample. The genes are TRBV12-3 or TRBV12-4 and TRBJ1-1; D may be TRBD1 (6 bases). The V end was cut by 2 bases, the J end by 5 bases, with 9 bases between. The CDR3 sequence is 13 residues long. Here the CDR3 DNA reads TGTGCCAGCAGTTTAAGGGGGGGGACTGAAGCTTTCTTT. It yields the protein CASSLRGGTEAFF.

The rearrangement joins TRBV5-1 to TRBJ2-5; no clear D gene. The CDR3 extends over 12 amino acids. Germline V gene lookup returns CDR1 SGHRS and CDR2 YFSETQ. Trimming shortened V by 1 base and J by 5 bases, and 6 bases separated the two germline ends. CDR3: CASSLPRETQYF. CDR3 nucleotide sequence: TGCGCCAGCAGCTTGCCCCGGGAGACCCAGTACTTC.

The V and J genes are TRBV6-5 and TRBJ2-7, with TRBD1 as a possible D gene (6 bases). Per germline, CDR1 MNHEY and CDR2 SVGAGI. Trimming took 8 bases from V and 1 from J, leaving 12 bases between them. This CDR3 region has 13 residues. The CDR3 nucleotides are TGTGCCAGCCATTTTCAGGGGTCCTACGAGCAGTACTTC. It codes for CASHFQGSYEQYF.

The rearrangement links TRBV10-1 to TRBJ2-3; TRBD2 agrees at 11 bases. This CDR3 spans 22 amino acids. With V trimmed by 7 bases and J by 2 bases, 26 bases remained unmatched. Germline CDR1 reads WNHNN; CDR2 reads SYGVQD (reference sequence). In DNA form, the CDR3 reads TGCGCCAGCAATCTGACCCAGCACCTAGCGGGGGGTCCAAAGAGACACACAGATACGCAGTATTTT. It encodes CASNLTQHLAGGPKRHTDTQYF.

The rearrangement links TRBV29-1 to TRBJ1-2; 9 nucleotides match TRBD1. The trim removed 6 bases at V and 7 bases at J, leaving 6 bases unmatched. This CDR3 comprises 12 residues. Germline values: CDR1 SQVTM, CDR2 ANQGSEA. CDR3 DNA sequence: TGCAGCGTCACAGGGGGCCCAGTTGGCTACACCTTC. Translation: CSVTGGPVGYTF.

V and J are TRBV6-5 and TRBJ1-3; 7 bases are a match to TRBD1. V gave up 8 bases and J gave up 4 bases; unmatched junction bases: 5. Germline-derived CDR1 and CDR2 are MNHEY and SVGAGI. The CDR3 loop spans 13 amino acids. CDR3 region: CASQEGAGNTIYF. The CDR3 DNA is TGTGCCAGCCAGGAGGGGGCAGGAAACACCATATATTTT.

This chain uses TRBV6-6 with TRBJ2-1; TRBD1 aligns across 8 bases. The germline gives CDR1 MNHNY, CDR2 SVGAGI (reference sequence). There are 17 residues in the CDR3. V shed 5 bases and J 7 bases; nucleotides not matched to a gene: 16. In nucleotides, the CDR3 is TGTGCCAGCAGTCCTGGTCAGGGGGCTGCATCGTGGAATGAGCAGTTCTTC. Its translation is CASSPGQGAASWNEQFF.

This chain uses TRBV7-2 with TRBJ1-1; perhaps TRBD1 as D (6 bases). CDR3 length: 15 residues. Germline CDR1 SGHTA, CDR2 FQGNSA. V lost 4 bases to trimming and J lost 0 bases, with 12 bases between them. CDR3 sequence reads: CASSSQGPLNTEAFF. Written as DNA, the CDR3 is TGTGCCAGCAGCTCACAGGGTCCCCTGAACACTGAAGCTTTCTTT.

The gene calls are TRBV13 and TRBJ1-2; 7 bases are shared with TRBD1. After removal of 5 bases from V and 6 bases from J, the junction contained 9 bases not matched to a gene. CDR1 is PRHDT, CDR2 FYEKMQ, per germline (reference sequence). CDR3 size: 14 residues. The CDR3 sequence: CASSLRDRRDGYTF. The CDR3 DNA is TGTGCCAGCAGCCTTCGGGACAGACGCGATGGCTACACCTTC.

This rearrangement joins TRBV20-1 to TRBJ2-5; 8 nucleotides line up with TRBD1. Trimming cost V 3 bases and J 4 bases; bases outside gene matches: 4. CDR3 length: 13 amino acids. Per germline, CDR1 DFQATT and CDR2 SNEGSKA (reference sequence). CDR3 protein: CSASRTGRETQYF. The DNA for the CDR3 is TGCAGTGCTAGTCGGACAGGGAGAGAGACCCAGTACTTC.

This chain connects TRBV5-5 to TRBJ2-5; D perhaps matches TRBD1 (6 bases). Germline V gene data show CDR1 as SGHKS and CDR2 as YYEKEE (reference sequence). The CDR3 contains 15 residues. The V end was cut by 0 bases, the J end by 4 bases, with 13 bases between. The CDR3, as DNA: TGTGCCAGCAGCTTGGAGGGACACCAACGAGAGACCCAGTACTTC. Encoded protein: CASSLEGHQRETQYF. Looking up the rest from reference TRBV5-5 and TRBJ2-5 gives the full variable domain: DAGVTQSPTHLIKTRGQQVTLRCSPISGHKSVSWYQQVLGQGPQFIFQYYEKEERGRGNFPDRFSARQFPNYSSELNVNALLLGDSALYLCASSLEGHQRETQYFGPGTRLLVL.

The chain carries TRBV29-1 and TRBJ1-1; D is undetermined. CDR3 length: 13 amino acids. V gave up 5 bases and J gave up 4 bases, with 14 bases separating them. Looked up from germline, CDR1 is SQVTM and CDR2 is ANQGSEA. CDR3 sequence reads: CSVRWGEGTEAFF. The CDR3 bases are TGCAGCGTTCGATGGGGAGAGGGCACTGAAGCTTTCTTT. Complete variable domain (other parts from reference TRBV29-1 and TRBJ1-1): SAVISQKPSRDICQRGTSLTIQCQVDSQVTMMFWYRQQPGQSLTLIATANQGSEATYESGFVIDKFPISRPNLTFSTLTVSNMSPEDSSIYLCSVRWGEGTEAFFGQGTRLTVV.

The chain employs TRBV6-5 and TRBJ1-5; a possible D gene is TRBD1 (5 bases). The CDR3 covers 14 residues. From germline, CDR1 is MNHEY and CDR2 SVGAGI. Trimming removed 6 bases at V and 2 bases at J, with 11 bases between. CDR3 in amino acids: CASSAGMGNQPQHF. CDR3 nucleotide sequence: TGTGCCAGCAGCGCAGGGATGGGCAATCAGCCCCAGCATTTT.